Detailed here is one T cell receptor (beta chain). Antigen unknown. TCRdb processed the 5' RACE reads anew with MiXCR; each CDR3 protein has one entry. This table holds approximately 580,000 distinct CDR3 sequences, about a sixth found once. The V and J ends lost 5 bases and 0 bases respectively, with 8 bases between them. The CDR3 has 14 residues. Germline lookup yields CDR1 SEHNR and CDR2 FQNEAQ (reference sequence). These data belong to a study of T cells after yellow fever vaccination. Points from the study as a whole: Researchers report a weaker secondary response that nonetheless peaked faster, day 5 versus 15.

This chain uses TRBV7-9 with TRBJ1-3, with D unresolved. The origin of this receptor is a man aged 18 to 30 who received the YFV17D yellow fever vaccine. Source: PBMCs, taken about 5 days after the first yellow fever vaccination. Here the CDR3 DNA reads TGTGCCAGCAGCCGAGGTAACTCTGGAAACACCATATATTTT. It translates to CASSRGNSGNTIYF.